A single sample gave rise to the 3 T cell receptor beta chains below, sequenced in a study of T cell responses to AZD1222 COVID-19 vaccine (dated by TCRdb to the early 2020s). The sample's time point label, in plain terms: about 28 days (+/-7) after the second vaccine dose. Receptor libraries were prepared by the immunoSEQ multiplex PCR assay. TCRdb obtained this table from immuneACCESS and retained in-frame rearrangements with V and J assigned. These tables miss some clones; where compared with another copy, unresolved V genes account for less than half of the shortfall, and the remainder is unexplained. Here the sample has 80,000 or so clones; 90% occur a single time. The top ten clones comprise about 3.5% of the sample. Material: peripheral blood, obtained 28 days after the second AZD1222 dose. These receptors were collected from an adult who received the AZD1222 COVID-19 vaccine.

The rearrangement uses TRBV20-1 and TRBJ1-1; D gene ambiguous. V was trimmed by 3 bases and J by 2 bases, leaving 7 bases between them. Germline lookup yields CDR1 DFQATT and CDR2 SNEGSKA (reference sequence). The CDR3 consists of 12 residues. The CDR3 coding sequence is TGCAGTGCTAGTTACCGCAACACTGAAGCTTTCTTT. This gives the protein CSASYRNTEAFF.

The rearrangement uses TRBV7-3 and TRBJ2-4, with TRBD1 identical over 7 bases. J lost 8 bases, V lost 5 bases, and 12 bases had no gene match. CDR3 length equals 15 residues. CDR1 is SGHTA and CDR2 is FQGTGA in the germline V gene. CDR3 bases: TGTGCCAGCAGCCCGCTAGGGGGCGTAGAGGACATTCAGTACTTC. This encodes CASSPLGGVEDIQYF.

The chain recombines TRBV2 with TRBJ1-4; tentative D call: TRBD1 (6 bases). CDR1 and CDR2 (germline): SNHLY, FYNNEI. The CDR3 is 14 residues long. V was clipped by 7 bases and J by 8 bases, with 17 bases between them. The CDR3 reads CASITRGPGEKLFF. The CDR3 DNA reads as TGTGCCAGCATTACCAGGGGCCCAGGGGAAAAACTGTTTTTT. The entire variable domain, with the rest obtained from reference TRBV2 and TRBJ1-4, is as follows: EPEVTQTPSHQVTQMGQEVILRCVPISNHLYFYWYRQILGQKVEFLVSFYNNEISEKSEIFDDQFSVERPDGSNFTLKIRSTKLEDSAMYFCASITRGPGEKLFFGSGTQLSVL.